A selection of T cell receptor beta chains follows, all from one sample in a study of blood T cell repertoires in COVID-19. Method: immunoSEQ multiplex PCR; TCRdb's copy keeps in-frame clones and lacks some. The sample consists of roughly 120,000 clones, approximately 82% of them appearing once. Sequencing was carried out using peripheral blood. Receptor source: a man aged 65 to 85 with active or convalescent COVID-19. The CDR3 runs from the conserved cysteine through the conserved F or W. The D gene is left open where the match is weak. Size values are once, few and many counts, or a class for expanded clones, and some rows have none.

abundance,j_gene,d_gene,v_gene,CDR3aa,CDR3nt
NA,TRBJ2-7,NA,TRBV9,CASSVGGASPYEQYF,TGTGCCAGCAGCGTGGGCGGGGCATCTCCCTACGAGCAGTACTTC
NA,TRBJ2-3,TRBD2,TRBV28,CASSFGRLGAGGDTQYF,TGTGCCAGCAGTTTTGGACGGCTCGGGGCGGGAGGAGATACGCAGTATTTT
NA,TRBJ1-4,NA,TRBV18,CASSPYGGNEKLFF,TGTGCCAGCTCACCTTACGGGGGAAATGAAAAACTGTTTTTT
NA,TRBJ1-6,TRBD1,TRBV28,CASSLPGQGNSPLHF,TGTGCCAGCAGCCTTCCGGGACAGGGTAATTCACCCCTCCACTTT
NA,TRBJ1-4,NA,TRBV30,CAWSWSEKLFF,TGTGCCTGGAGTTGGAGTGAAAAACTGTTTTTT
NA,TRBJ1-2,NA,TRBV5-4,CASSLEGGAYGYTF,TGTGCCAGCAGCTTGGAGGGGGGGGCCTATGGCTACACCTTC
NA,TRBJ1-5,NA,TRBV21-1,CASSGRGGAHQPQHF,TGTGCCAGCAGCGGACGAGGGGGGGCACATCAGCCCCAGCATTTT
NA,TRBJ2-7,TRBD2,TRBV28,CASSSTGLAGGYEQYF,TGTGCCAGCAGTTCGACGGGACTAGCGGGAGGGTACGAGCAGTACTTC
once,TRBJ2-5,TRBD1,TRBV6-2/TRBV6-3,CASSPTGYGETQYF,TGTGCCAGCAGCCCGACAGGGTATGGTGAGACCCAGTACTTC
NA,TRBJ2-1,NA,TRBV7-2,CASSLTQGYEQFF,TGTGCCAGCAGCTTAACTCAGGGCTATGAGCAGTTCTTC
once,TRBJ1-4,NA,TRBV5-8,CASSITGLATEKLFF,TGTGCCAGCAGCATTACGGGTCTTGCGACGGAAAAACTGTTTTTT
NA,TRBJ2-3,NA,TRBV3-1/TRBV3-2,CASSPRADTQYF,TGTGCCAGCAGCCCCCGGGCAGATACGCAGTATTTT
NA,TRBJ2-7,TRBD2,TRBV11-2,CASSLARTSDEQYF,TGTGCCAGCAGCTTAGCAAGGACTAGCGACGAGCAGTACTTC
NA,TRBJ2-1,NA,TRBV21-1,CASSPKRVPYNEQFF,TGTGCCAGCAGCCCCAAGCGGGTACCCTACAATGAGCAGTTCTTC
NA,TRBJ1-5,NA,TRBV6-5,CASNQGLGQPQHF,TGTGCCAGCAACCAGGGGTTAGGTCAGCCCCAGCATTTT
NA,TRBJ1-1,NA,TRBV3-1/TRBV3-2,CASSRVEGGTEAFF,TGTGCCAGCAGCCGGGTTGAAGGGGGCACTGAAGCTTTCTTT
NA,TRBJ1-3,NA,TRBV5-5,CASSSQGNVFGNTIYF,TGTGCCAGCAGCTCTCAGGGGAACGTGTTTGGAAACACCATATATTTT
NA,TRBJ2-7,TRBD2,TRBV30,CAWSVLVAGAYEQYF,TGTGCCTGGAGTGTACTGGTAGCGGGGGCTTACGAGCAGTACTTC
NA,TRBJ2-1,NA,TRBV9,CASSKIAIDEQFF,TGTGCCAGCAGCAAGATCGCGATCGATGAGCAGTTCTTC
NA,TRBJ2-5,NA,TRBV3-1/TRBV3-2,CASSQLSETQYF,TGTGCCAGCAGCCAATTATCAGAGACCCAGTACTTC
NA,TRBJ1-2,NA,TRBV5-4,CASSLYRINYGYTF,TGTGCCAGCAGCCTATACAGGATTAACTATGGCTACACCTTC
NA,TRBJ2-1,TRBD2,TRBV18,CASSPTSGRVNEQFF,TGTGCCAGCTCACCGACTAGCGGGAGGGTGAATGAGCAGTTCTTC
NA,TRBJ2-1,TRBD1,TRBV3-1/TRBV3-2,CASSHSDRDLRFF,TGTGCCAGCAGCCACTCGGACAGGGATCTTCGGTTCTTC
NA,TRBJ1-2,NA,TRBV19,CASSIPGIGNGYTF,TGTGCCAGTAGTATTCCAGGGATCGGAAATGGCTACACCTTC
NA,TRBJ2-7,TRBD2,TRBV4-1,CASSQSTSGRSYEQYF,TGCGCCAGCAGCCAGTCCACTAGCGGGAGAAGTTACGAGCAGTACTTC
NA,TRBJ2-1,NA,TRBV6-5,CASSYSGSSYNEQFF,TGTGCCAGCAGTTACTCGGGGAGCTCCTACAATGAGCAGTTCTTC
few,TRBJ1-1,NA,TRBV2,CASSAPGLEGAFF,TGTGCCAGCAGTGCACCGGGCCTAGAGGGAGCTTTCTTT
few,TRBJ2-1,NA,TRBV4-3,CASSPGHSSYNEQFF,TGCGCCAGCAGCCCCGGCCACAGCTCCTACAATGAGCAGTTCTTC
few,TRBJ1-5,NA,TRBV3-1/TRBV3-2,CASSQDPGNQPQHF,TGTGCCAGCAGCCAAGACCCAGGCAATCAGCCCCAGCATTTT
NA,TRBJ1-1,NA,TRBV7-6,CASSPTEAPDRNTEAFF,TGTGCCAGCAGCCCTACTGAGGCCCCAGACAGGAACACTGAAGCTTTCTTT
NA,TRBJ1-2,NA,TRBV11-2,CASSLDLQGWHYGYTF,TGTGCCAGCAGCTTAGACTTACAGGGATGGCACTATGGCTACACCTTC
once,TRBJ2-7,NA,TRBV28,CASSFGYEQYF,TGTGCCAGCAGTTTCGGCTACGAGCAGTACTTC
NA,TRBJ1-5,NA,TRBV3-1/TRBV3-2,CASSSQGNQPQHF,TGTGCCAGCAGCTCACAGGGCAATCAGCCCCAGCATTTT
NA,TRBJ2-3,TRBD1,TRBV18,CASSASQGVADTQYF,TGTGCCAGCTCAGCCTCACAGGGGGTCGCAGATACGCAGTATTTT
NA,TRBJ1-1,TRBD1,TRBV27,CASRQPDRAGEAFF,TGTGCCAGCAGGCAACCCGACAGGGCTGGTGAAGCTTTCTTT
NA,TRBJ1-2,TRBD1,TRBV9,CASSVDRGANYGYTF,TGTGCCAGCAGCGTAGACAGGGGAGCTAACTATGGCTACACCTTC